A single sample is the source of the 25 T cell receptor beta chains below, sequenced in a study of blood T cell repertoires in COVID-19. Data came from immunoSEQ multiplex PCR; TCRdb stores just in-frame clones and leaves some out. The sample includes 65,000 to 90,000 clones, roughly 83% of them seen just once. Sequencing was carried out using peripheral blood. These receptors all come from a woman aged 55-70 years with acute or convalescent COVID-19.

J is TRBJ2-1 and V is TRBV7-6; 11 bases are shared with TRBD2. V lost 5 bases to trimming and J lost 2 bases; unmatched junction nucleotides: 11. The CDR3 runs to 18 residues. CDR1 and CDR2 from the germline V gene are SGHVS and FNYEAQ. CDR3 in amino acids: CASSPTLAGGETYNEQFF. CDR3 nucleotides: TGTGCCAGCAGCCCGACCCTAGCGGGGGGCGAAACCTACAATGAGCAGTTCTTC.

This sequence joins TRBV27 and TRBJ1-3; 7 nucleotides match TRBD1. CDR1 is MNHEY and CDR2 is SMNVEV in the germline V gene (reference sequence). V shed 8 bases, J shed 0 bases, and the junction held 4 bases outside the gene matches. This CDR3 is 14 amino acids long. CDR3 coding DNA: TGTGCCAGCGAGGGGGCTCGCTCTGGAAACACCATATATTTT. Residues: CASEGARSGNTIYF.

The chain combines TRBV4-2 with TRBJ2-5; 12 bases match TRBD2. V shed 0 bases, J shed 3 bases, and the junction held 11 bases outside the gene matches. The CDR3 length is 19 residues. Germline CDR1 is LGHNA and CDR2 is YNFKEQ. The CDR3 DNA follows: TGTGCCAGCAGCCAAGAGGTGGAGACTAGCGGGGGCTGGGAAGAGACCCAGTACTTC. It translates to CASSQEVETSGGWEETQYF.

This clone was seen once. The genes are TRBV10-3 and TRBJ1-2, with D possibly being TRBD1 (6 bases). V was pared by 3 bases and J by 4 bases, with 9 bases between. Per the germline V gene, CDR1 is ENHRY and CDR2 is SYGVKD. This CDR3 is built from 13 residues. CDR3: CAISEGTRYGYTF. The CDR3 DNA follows: TGTGCCATCAGTGAAGGGACACGCTATGGCTACACCTTC.

The rearrangement links TRBV19 to TRBJ1-5, with D hard to call. V was pared by 4 bases and J by 2 bases, with 12 bases between. The length of the CDR3 is 15 residues. Germline CDR1 reads LNHDA; CDR2 reads SQIVND (reference sequence). CDR3 nucleotide sequence: TGTGCCAGTAGTAAGGGCGGGTGGGGCAATCAGCCCCAGCATTTT. It translates to CASSKGGWGNQPQHF.

This clone was observed once. This chain links TRBV9 with TRBJ2-1; the match to TRBD2 covers 9 bases. Germline trimming cut 3 bases from V and 7 bases from J; bases unmatched to any gene: 17. Germline V gene sequence: CDR1 SGDLS, CDR2 YYNGEE. The CDR3 totals 18 residues. The CDR3 DNA reads as TGTGCCAGCAGCGCACCCCTCTCGAGAGCGGGGGGTGAGAATGAGCAGTTCTTC. Translated, it gives CASSAPLSRAGGENEQFF. The whole variable domain, filled in from reference TRBV9 and TRBJ2-1, reads DSGVTQTPKHLITATGQRVTLRCSPRSGDLSVYWYQQSLDQGLQFLIQYYNGEERAKGNILERFSAQQFPDLHSELNLSSLELGDSALYFCASSAPLSRAGGENEQFFGPGTRLTVL.

This clone was found a few times. The chain combines TRBV15 with TRBJ2-5; D gene uncertain. This CDR3 contains 15 residues. Germline CDR1 reads LNHNV; CDR2 reads YYDKDF (reference sequence). V shed 0 bases and J shed 3 bases, with 11 bases lying between them. CDR3 amino acids: CATSRDLGGEETQYF. In DNA, the CDR3 is TGTGCCACCAGCAGAGATCTTGGCGGAGAAGAGACCCAGTACTTC.

The chain couples TRBV6-5 to TRBJ1-4; TRBD1 might be the D (5 bases). This CDR3 is 12 amino acids long. V gave up 1 base and J gave up 11 bases, with 8 bases separating them. Germline V gene sequence: CDR1 MNHEY, CDR2 SVGAGI. This CDR3 is CASSYWRGKLFF. CDR3 sequence (DNA): TGTGCCAGCAGTTACTGGAGGGGTAAACTGTTTTTT.

The chain recombines TRBV2 with TRBJ1-5; D is unclear. The V end was cut by 8 bases, the J end by 5 bases, with 16 bases between. The CDR3 covers 14 residues. The germline CDR1 and CDR2 sequences are SNHLY and FYNNEI. In DNA form, the CDR3 reads TGTGCCAGCCACACCGGGAAAGCCCATCAGCCCCAGCATTTT. Translating gives CASHTGKAHQPQHF.

The J gene is TRBJ1-1, the V gene TRBV5-1; D is uncertain. The CDR3 extends over 15 amino acids. The germline V gene encodes CDR1 SGHRS and CDR2 YFSETQ. The V gene lost 3 bases and the J gene lost 1 base, with 13 bases spanning the gap. This CDR3 is CASSSPNPGNTEAFF. CDR3 DNA: TGCGCCAGCAGCTCCCCCAATCCGGGGAACACTGAAGCTTTCTTT.

The genes are TRBV19 and TRBJ2-2; no clear D gene. Germline-derived CDR1 and CDR2 are LNHDA and SQIVND (reference sequence). CDR3 length: 14 amino acids. V shed 1 base and J shed 2 bases, with 5 bases lying between them. CDR3 coding DNA: TGTGCCAGTAGTATAGCCGGTAACACCGGGGAGCTGTTTTTT. Translated, it gives CASSIAGNTGELFF.

The V and J genes are TRBV9 and TRBJ2-1, with D maybe TRBD2 (6 bases). This CDR3 spans 15 amino acids. With 0 bases removed from V and 0 bases from J, the gap between germline ends came to 7 bases. Germline V gene lookup returns CDR1 SGDLS and CDR2 YYNGEE. This CDR3 is CASSVGTTSYNEQFF. The CDR3 region has the DNA TGTGCCAGCAGCGTAGGGACTACCTCCTACAATGAGCAGTTCTTC.

The sample holds one count of this clone. One junction end does not reproduce the germline sequence, and a read error may be involved. The CDR3 spells CASSLASVATDAQYF. CDR3 nucleotides: TGTGCCAGCAGCTTGGCTAGCGTCGCTACAGATGCGCAGTATTTT. The rearrangement links TRBV7-2 to TRBJ2-3, with D maybe TRBD2 (6 bases). CDR3 length: 15 residues. Germline values: CDR1 SGHTA, CDR2 FQGNSA.

The chain has TRBV7-9 and TRBJ1-4; 8 bases match TRBD1. This CDR3 has 14 residues. V gave up 4 bases and J gave up 7 bases; unmatched junction bases: 5. The germline gives CDR1 SEHNR, CDR2 FQNEAQ (reference sequence). For the CDR3, the DNA is TGTGCCAGCAGCTCGACAGGGGTTAGTGAAAAACTGTTTTTT. Translation gives CASSSTGVSEKLFF.

V is TRBV5-1 and J is TRBJ1-2; TRBD1 matches at 8 bases. From germline, CDR1 is SGHRS and CDR2 YFSETQ. Losses at the gene ends were 4 bases for V and 7 bases for J; bases not matched to a gene: 9. CDR3 size: 14 residues. The CDR3 coding sequence is TGCGCCAGCAGCCAGGACAGGGCTCCTTCTGGCTACACCTTC. As protein: CASSQDRAPSGYTF.

V gene TRBV3-1 (or the pseudogene TRBV3-2) combines with J gene TRBJ2-1, with 8 bases identical to TRBD2. The CDR3 has 15 residues. From germline, CDR1 is LGHDT and CDR2 YNNKEL (reference sequence). The ends lost 8 bases at V and 10 bases at J; junction bases unmatched: 16. CDR3 DNA: TGTGCCAGCGGATACCGGGGGGGCCCATCTTTAGAGCAGTTCTTC. Amino acid sequence: CASGYRGGPSLEQFF.

This clone showed up just once. V is TRBV9 and J is TRBJ2-5; D ambiguous. Germline V lookup: CDR1 SGDLS, CDR2 YYNGEE. V was pared by 0 bases and J by 1 base, with 7 bases between. This CDR3 is 14 amino acids long. The CDR3 loop is CASSVDQRQETQYF. CDR3 sequence (DNA): TGTGCCAGCAGCGTAGACCAGCGCCAAGAGACCCAGTACTTC.

V gene TRBV6-2 or TRBV6-3 combines with J gene TRBJ1-2; the D gene is possibly TRBD1 (5 bases). Germline V CDR1 and CDR2: MNHEY, SVGEGT. Between the trimmed V and J ends, which lost 10 bases and 8 bases, there was a span of 20 bases. CDR3 length equals 13 residues. Here the CDR3 DNA reads TGTGCCACCAACCCTCGGGGACTGAAAGGCTACACCTTC. Protein: CATNPRGLKGYTF.

The chain uses TRBV9 and TRBJ1-1, with 9 positions matching TRBD1. Trimming at V came to 2 bases and at J to 1 base, leaving 6 bases not matched to a gene. The V gene's germline CDR1 is SGDLS and CDR2 YYNGEE. This CDR3 contains 16 residues. CDR3 in DNA: TGTGCCAGCAGCGTTACGACAGGGGGGGCGAACACTGAAGCTTTCTTT. Translating it yields CASSVTTGGANTEAFF.

The J gene is TRBJ1-6, the V gene TRBV19; D is uncertain. Germline V CDR1 and CDR2: LNHDA, SQIVND (reference sequence). The V end was cut by 6 bases, the J end by 2 bases, with 8 bases between. The CDR3 covers 14 residues. CDR3 coding DNA: TGTGCCAGTAGGGAGGGAACCTATAATTCACCCCTCCACTTT. It is translated as CASREGTYNSPLHF.

The V call is TRBV19, the J call TRBJ1-6; TRBD1 is a possible D gene (5 bases). The CDR3 runs 15 residues. V lost 3 bases, J lost 6 bases, and 12 bases lay in between. The germline V gene encodes CDR1 LNHDA and CDR2 SQIVND (reference sequence). This CDR3 is CASSMEGRANSPLHF. CDR3 sequence (DNA): TGTGCCAGTAGTATGGAGGGCAGGGCTAATTCACCCCTCCACTTT.

The chain carries TRBV29-1 and TRBJ1-2, with 9 bases fitting TRBD1. Per germline, CDR1 SQVTM and CDR2 ANQGSEA. The CDR3 runs 14 residues. J gave up 7 bases and V 6 bases, and 12 bases lay outside the gene matches. CDR3 DNA: TGCAGCGTCGCCGGCCCGGGACAGGGTGGTGGCTACACCTTC. Translating it yields CSVAGPGQGGGYTF.

The chain links TRBV7-6 to TRBJ1-3; D unresolved. Germline values: CDR1 SGHVS, CDR2 FNYEAQ. Trimming stripped 1 base from V and 4 bases from J, with 8 bases between. The length of the CDR3 is 14 residues. This chain's CDR3 is CASSLGGGGNTIYF. The DNA of the CDR3 is TGTGCCAGCAGCTTAGGAGGAGGGGGAAACACCATATATTTT. Variable domain in full (rest from reference TRBV7-6 and TRBJ1-3): GAGVSQSPRYKVTKRGQDVALRCDPISGHVSLYWYRQALGQGPEFLTYFNYEAQQDKSGLPNDRFSAERPEGSISTLTIQRTEQRDSAMYRCASSLGGGGNTIYFGEGSWLTVV.

The rearrangement links TRBV7-2 to TRBJ1-3; D may be TRBD1 (5 bases). Trimming removed 5 bases at V and 2 bases at J, with 10 bases between. CDR3 length equals 14 residues. Germline CDR1 and CDR2: SGHTA and FQGNSA. The CDR3 here is CASSQGFPGNTIYF. In DNA, the CDR3 is TGTGCCAGCAGCCAGGGATTTCCTGGAAACACCATATATTTT.

The V gene is TRBV28, the J gene TRBJ1-2; D remains unclear. Germline V gene sequence: CDR1 MDHEN, CDR2 SYDVKM. Trimming shortened V by 3 bases and J by 1 base, and 9 bases separated the two germline ends. The CDR3 totals 14 residues. The CDR3 loop is CASSFPAGNYGYTF. CDR3 sequence (DNA): TGTGCCAGCAGTTTTCCTGCCGGTAACTATGGCTACACCTTC.